Below are 10 T cell receptor beta chains sequenced from a single sample in a study of T cells in Graves' hyperthyroidism and ophthalmopathy. TCR beta CDR3 region amplification was performed from RNA transcripts. The TCR CDR3 first-round RT-PCR relied on the HTBI primer set. TCRdb re-called the multiplex PCR reads through MiXCR, storing one row per CDR3 protein. The data contain roughly 700,000 distinct CDR3 sequences, 12% to 15% of them seen just once; the ten biggest clones take up 9.5% to 13%. Sequenced material: blood. These receptor sequences come from a woman aged 18-30 years with Graves' hyperthyroidism.

This clonotype was found many times. The rearrangement links TRBV11-2 to TRBJ1-2, with 9 bases that match TRBD1. This CDR3 has 15 amino acids. Looked up from germline, CDR1 is SGHAT and CDR2 is FQNNGV. V trimming: 3 bases; J trimming: 2 bases; junction bases outside the gene matches: 4. This chain's CDR3 is CASSLQQGANYGYTF. CDR3 DNA sequence: TGTGCCAGCAGCTTGCAACAGGGGGCAAACTATGGCTACACCTTC. Looking up the rest from reference TRBV11-2 and TRBJ1-2 gives the full variable domain: EAGVAQSPRYKIIEKRQSVAFWCNPISGHATLYWYQQILGQGPKLLIQFQNNGVVDDSQLPKDRFSAERLKGVDSTLKIQPAKLEDSAVYLCASSLQQGANYGYTFGSGTRLTVV.

CDR3 DNA sequence: TGTGCCACAGGACTAGTATTTTCCAGCGAGACCCAGTACTTC. It translates to CATGLVFSSETQYF. The chain couples TRBV19 to TRBJ2-5; TRBD2 aligns across 7 bases. The V gene's germline CDR1 is LNHDA and CDR2 SQIVND (reference sequence). This CDR3 contains 14 residues. The trim removed 10 bases at V and 5 bases at J, leaving 13 bases unmatched.

This clonotype showed up many times. The chain combines TRBV6-5 with TRBJ2-2, with D hard to call. This CDR3 spans 16 amino acids. Trimming took off 4 bases at V and 1 base at J, with 13 bases between the two ends. Germline V CDR1 and CDR2: MNHEY, SVGAGI. CDR3 bases: TGTGCCAGCAGTTCCCCGGCCGGACGGAACACCGGGGAGCTGTTTTTT. Translating it yields CASSSPAGRNTGELFF.

The chain has TRBV3-1 and TRBJ1-1, with D perhaps matching TRBD1 (5 bases). The germline V gene has CDR1 LGHDT and CDR2 YNNKEL (reference sequence). CDR3 length: 17 residues. Trimming left V 0 bases short and J 0 bases short, with 14 bases between. The chain's CDR3 is CASSQDWLGGVNTEAFF. The CDR3 coding sequence is TGTGCCAGCAGCCAAGATTGGCTGGGGGGGGTGAACACTGAAGCTTTCTTT.

This clonotype was seen a handful of times. The CDR3 protein is CASSWGGAGDYGYTF. CDR3 nucleotide sequence: TGTGCCAGCAGCTGGGGAGGGGCCGGGGACTATGGCTACACCTTC. The chain joins TRBV5-5 to TRBJ1-2; D is perhaps TRBD1 (5 bases). The germline V gene encodes CDR1 SGHKS and CDR2 YYEKEE (reference sequence). The ends were cut back, 3 bases at V and 3 bases at J, with 15 bases in the middle. The CDR3 runs to 15 residues.

In this sample, this clonotype turned up many times. The CDR3 reads CASSWGTGTYEQYF. CDR3 nucleotides: TGTGCCAGCAGTTGGGGGACAGGAACCTACGAGCAGTACTTC. This rearrangement joins TRBV6-2 or TRBV6-3 to TRBJ2-7, with 8 bases matching TRBD1. V lost 4 bases, J lost 2 bases, and 4 bases stayed unmatched. CDR1 and CDR2 from the germline V gene are MNHEY and SVGEGT. The CDR3 covers 14 residues.

This clonotype was picked up a small number of times. V usage is TRBV29-1 and J usage is TRBJ2-1; D perhaps matches TRBD2 (6 bases). CDR1 is SQVTM, CDR2 ANQGSEA, per germline. The V gene lost 5 bases and the J gene lost 7 bases, with 24 bases spanning the gap. The CDR3 contains 16 residues. CDR3 protein: CSVYLPAGKKTNEQFF. The CDR3 bases are TGCAGCGTTTATCTCCCGGCGGGAAAAAAGACGAATGAGCAGTTCTTC.

The chain has TRBV2 and TRBJ1-4; 10 bases map to TRBD1. CDR3 length: 14 amino acids. V lost 8 bases and J lost 6; bases outside the gene matches: 6. Germline V gives CDR1 SNHLY, CDR2 FYNNEI. The chain's CDR3 is CASARQGADEKLFF. DNA for the CDR3: TGTGCCAGCGCAAGACAGGGGGCGGATGAAAAACTGTTTTTT.

This clonotype was detected many times. The chain recombines TRBV4-1 with TRBJ2-3, with 13 positions matching TRBD2. Trimming at V came to 0 bases and at J to 5 bases, leaving 2 bases not matched to a gene. The CDR3 is 16 amino acids. Germline lookup yields CDR1 MGHRA and CDR2 YSYEKL. The DNA for the CDR3 is TGCGCCAGCAGCCAAGATCGACTAGCGGGAGGAGATACGCAGTATTTT. Translated: CASSQDRLAGGDTQYF.

Many counts were recorded for this clonotype. The genes are TRBV24-1 and TRBJ1-2; 7 nucleotides match TRBD1. From germline, CDR1 is KGHDR and CDR2 SFDVKD. Trimming at V came to 4 bases and at J to 8 bases, leaving 9 bases not matched to a gene. The CDR3 runs to 14 residues. This CDR3 reads CATSDGQGVEGYTF. The CDR3 coding sequence is TGTGCCACCAGTGACGGGCAGGGGGTAGAAGGCTACACCTTC.